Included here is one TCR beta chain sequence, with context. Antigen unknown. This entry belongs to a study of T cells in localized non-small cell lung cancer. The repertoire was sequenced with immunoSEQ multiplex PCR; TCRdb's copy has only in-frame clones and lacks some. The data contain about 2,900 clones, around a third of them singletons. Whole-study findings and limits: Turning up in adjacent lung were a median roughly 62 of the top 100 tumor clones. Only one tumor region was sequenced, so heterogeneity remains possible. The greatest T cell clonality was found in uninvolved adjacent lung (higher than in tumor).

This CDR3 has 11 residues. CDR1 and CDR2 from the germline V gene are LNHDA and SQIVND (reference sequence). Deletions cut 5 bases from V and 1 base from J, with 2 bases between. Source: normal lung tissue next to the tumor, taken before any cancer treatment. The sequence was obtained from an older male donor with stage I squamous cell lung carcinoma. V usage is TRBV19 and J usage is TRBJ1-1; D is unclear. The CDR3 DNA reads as TGTGCCAGTAGTGGGAACACTGAAGCTTTCTTT. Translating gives CASSGNTEAFF.